Listed below are T cell receptor beta chains from one sample, sequenced in a study of identifying expanded T cells in peripheral blood. TCRdb's table, derived via immunoSEQ multiplex PCR, lists solely in-frame clones and lacks some. The sample contains around 94,000 clones, 85% of which appear only once. Sequencing was performed on blood. The source of these receptors is a person aged 18 to 69 in good health. Each CDR3 is given with its conserved first and last residue. The D gene is left open where the match is weak. Clone size appears in some rows only: once, few, many, or a class for an expanded clone.

clone size	D gene	V gene	J gene	CDR3 protein	CDR3 DNA
NA	TRBD1	TRBV4-1	TRBJ1-2	CASSQARDRGRVYTF	TGCGCCAGCAGCCAAGCCCGGGACAGGGGGCGTGTCTACACCTTC
once	NA	TRBV6-5	TRBJ1-5	CASTASDQPQHF	TGTGCCAGCACAGCTTCGGATCAGCCCCAGCATTTT
NA	TRBD1	TRBV5-4	TRBJ1-6	CASSLKQGNSPLHF	TGTGCCAGCAGCTTGAAACAGGGGAATTCACCCCTCCACTTT
NA	TRBD1	TRBV7-3	TRBJ2-1	CASSLWDRPLQGEQFF	TGTGCCAGCAGCTTATGGGACAGGCCCCTTCAGGGTGAGCAGTTCTTC
once	NA	TRBV9	TRBJ1-2	CASSVGYGSTYGYTF	TGTGCCAGCAGCGTAGGTTATGGGTCAACCTATGGCTACACCTTC
NA	TRBD1	TRBV6-5	TRBJ1-2	CASSFRGQGNGGYTF	TGTGCCAGCAGTTTCCGGGGACAGGGTAACGGTGGCTACACCTTC
NA	NA	TRBV30	TRBJ1-5	CAWSVEGDQPQHF	TGTGCCTGGAGTGTAGAGGGAGATCAGCCCCAGCATTTT
NA	NA	TRBV29-1	TRBJ1-1	CSVDAGFGAFF	TGCAGCGTTGATGCGGGCTTTGGAGCTTTCTTT
NA	NA	TRBV19	TRBJ2-4	CASSKGPGHLNIQYF	TGTGCCAGTAGCAAAGGACCGGGACACTTAAACATTCAGTACTTC
NA	NA	TRBV28	TRBJ1-2	CASSLKGRNGYTF	TGTGCCAGCAGTTTAAAGGGGAGGAATGGCTACACCTTC
NA	NA	TRBV10-3	TRBJ2-7	CATRQASSYEQYF	TGTGCCACTCGACAGGCCTCCTCCTACGAGCAGTACTTC
NA	NA	TRBV7-6	TRBJ1-2	CASSSVTGTDYGYTF	TGTGCCAGCAGCTCGGTAACCGGGACCGACTATGGCTACACCTTC
NA	NA	TRBV18	TRBJ2-2	CASSIGSLRSIAAGELFF	TGTGCCAGCTCAATTGGCTCTCTTCGTTCTATCGCGGCCGGGGAGCTGTTTTTT
NA	NA	TRBV19	TRBJ1-2	CASSLWTDYGYTF	TGTGCCAGTAGTCTTTGGACGGACTATGGCTACACCTTC
NA	NA	TRBV11-2	TRBJ2-1	CASSLVLRTYNEQFF	TGTGCCAGCAGCTTAGTGCTACGGACCTACAATGAGCAGTTCTTC
NA	NA	TRBV2	TRBJ2-6	CAINRDTIGANVLTF	TGTGCCATAAACAGGGACACAATTGGGGCCAACGTCCTGACTTTC
NA	NA	TRBV6-5	TRBJ2-7	CASTTGTEQYF	TGTGCCAGCACCACGGGAACCGAGCAGTACTTC